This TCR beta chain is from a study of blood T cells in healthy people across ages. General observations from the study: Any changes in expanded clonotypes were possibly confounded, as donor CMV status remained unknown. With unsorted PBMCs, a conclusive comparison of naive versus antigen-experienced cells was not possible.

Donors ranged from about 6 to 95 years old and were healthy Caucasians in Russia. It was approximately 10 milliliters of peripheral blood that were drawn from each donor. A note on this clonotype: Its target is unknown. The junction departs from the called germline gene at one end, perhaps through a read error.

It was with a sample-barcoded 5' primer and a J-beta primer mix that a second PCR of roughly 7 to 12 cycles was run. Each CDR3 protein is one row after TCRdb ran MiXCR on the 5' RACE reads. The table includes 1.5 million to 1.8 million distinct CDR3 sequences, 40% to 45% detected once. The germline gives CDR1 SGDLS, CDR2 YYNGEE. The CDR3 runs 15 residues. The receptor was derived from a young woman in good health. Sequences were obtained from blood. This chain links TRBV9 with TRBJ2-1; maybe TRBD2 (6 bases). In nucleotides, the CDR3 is TGTGCCAGCAGCGTAGGCGGGAAGGGATACACTGAGCAGTTCTTC. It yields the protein CASSVGGKGYTEQFF.